These T cell receptor beta chains were read from a single sample in a study of T cell responses to AZD1222 COVID-19 vaccine. Sequenced by immunoSEQ multiplex PCR; TCRdb stores in-frame clones only, minus some. The profile covers under 100,000 clones, with over 90% appearing a single time and around 4.9% taken by the ten largest. The starting material was peripheral blood, obtained on day 0 of AZD1222 vaccination. The receptors here all came from an adult in good health. The CDR3 runs from the conserved cysteine through the conserved F or W. A D gene is named only where the DNA matches it firmly. The listing skips clone size in some rows; elsewhere it reads once, few, many or a size class.

clone_size | j_call | d_call | v_call | cdr3_nt | cdr3_aa
- | TRBJ2-7 | TRBD2 | TRBV4-3 | TGCGCCAGCAGCCAAGATTCGAGTAGCGGGAGACTTTCCTACGAGCAGTACTTC | CASSQDSSSGRLSYEQYF
- | TRBJ2-5 | TRBD2 | TRBV7-9 | TGTGCCAGCAGCGAAGCGGGGGAGACCCAGTACTTC | CASSEAGETQYF
- | TRBJ2-7 | TRBD1 | TRBV5-1 | TGCGCCAGCAACCCGGTGACAGGGAACTCCTACGAGCAGTACTTC | CASNPVTGNSYEQYF
- | TRBJ1-2 | - | TRBV10-3 | TGTGCCATCAGTGTAGGACTCGGAAACTATGGCTACACCTTC | CAISVGLGNYGYTF
- | TRBJ2-3 | TRBD2 | TRBV27 | TGTGCCAGCAGTTTACCACGGACTAGCAACCAAGCAGATACGCAGTATTTT | CASSLPRTSNQADTQYF
- | TRBJ1-3 | - | TRBV12-3/TRBV12-4 | TGTGCCAGCAGTTTCAGTGGAAACACCATATATTTT | CASSFSGNTIYF
- | TRBJ1-1 | - | TRBV25-1 | TGTGCCAGCAGTGGGGGTTTCGGAGCTTTCTTT | CASSGGFGAFF
- | TRBJ2-5 | TRBD2 | TRBV3-1/TRBV3-2 | TGTGCCAGCAGCCTGGGAGCTAGCGGGGGGGCGGAGACCCAGTACTTC | CASSLGASGGAETQYF
- | TRBJ1-2 | - | TRBV30 | TGTGCCTGGAGTACGAACAAAAGGGGCTACACCTTC | CAWSTNKRGYTF
- | TRBJ1-2 | - | TRBV7-2 | TGTGCCAGCAGCTTACCCCAGGGGTTATACTATGGCTACACCTTC | CASSLPQGLYYGYTF
- | TRBJ1-1 | - | TRBV5-4 | TGTGCCAGCAGCTGGGGGAGGAACACTGAAGCTTTCTTT | CASSWGRNTEAFF
few | TRBJ1-1 | - | TRBV20-1 | TGCAGCCCCACCCCGGACTCTGAAGCTTTCTTT | CSPTPDSEAFF
- | TRBJ2-1 | TRBD1 | TRBV5-4 | TGTGCCAGCAGCTTCCCGGGACAGGGGTACAATGAGCAGTTCTTC | CASSFPGQGYNEQFF
- | TRBJ1-1 | - | TRBV6-5 | TGTGCCAGCAGTTACTCCTGGGAGAGAGGAGACACTGAAGCTTTCTTT | CASSYSWERGDTEAFF
- | TRBJ1-3 | TRBD1 | TRBV2 | TGTGCCAGCAGTGAGGGACAGACACCTGGAAACACCATATATTTT | CASSEGQTPGNTIYF
- | TRBJ2-1 | TRBD2 | TRBV3-1/TRBV3-2 | TGTGCCAGCAGCCGTAAGACTAGCGGAACCTACAATGAGCAGTTCTTC | CASSRKTSGTYNEQFF
few | TRBJ2-3 | - | TRBV7-2 | TGTGCCAGCAGCTTGATGTCTAGCTCAGATACGCAGTATTTT | CASSLMSSSDTQYF
- | TRBJ2-7 | - | TRBV9 | TGTGCCAGCAGCGTAGCGGACGGCTACGAGCAGTACTTC | CASSVADGYEQYF
once | TRBJ2-7 | - | TRBV11-2 | TGTGCCAGCAGCCGGGCCTACGAGCAGTACTTC | CASSRAYEQYF
- | TRBJ1-2 | - | TRBV7-8 | TGTGCCAGCAGCTTCCAGGGGATTAACTATGGCTACACCTTC | CASSFQGINYGYTF
- | TRBJ1-2 | - | TRBV5-6 | TGTGCCAGCAGGCAGGGGCACAGAAACTATGGCTACACCTTC | CASRQGHRNYGYTF
- | TRBJ1-6 | TRBD1 | TRBV3-1/TRBV3-2 | TGTGCCAGCAGCCAAGTGGGACAGGGGTCCCTCCACTTT | CASSQVGQGSLHF
- | TRBJ2-1 | TRBD2 | TRBV24-1 | TGTGCCACCGGGGCTGCCACTAGCGGGCACTACAATGAGCAGTTCTTC | CATGAATSGHYNEQFF
few | TRBJ1-4 | - | TRBV5-4 | TGTGCCAGCAGCCCTTGGGGGGTCGGGGAAAAACTGTTTTTT | CASSPWGVGEKLFF
- | TRBJ1-1 | - | TRBV29-1 | TGCAGCGTTGATCAGGTGAACACTGAAGCTTTCTTT | CSVDQVNTEAFF
- | TRBJ1-2 | - | TRBV29-1 | TGCAGCGTTGAACTCGGCAGCGTCTATGGCTACACCTTC | CSVELGSVYGYTF
- | TRBJ2-7 | - | TRBV28 | TGTGCCAGCAGTCCGAACTTTCTATGGGAGCAGTACTTC | CASSPNFLWEQYF
- | TRBJ1-6 | - | TRBV5-1 | TGCGCCAGCTCCCCAAATCCAGGCTCCTATAATTCACCCCTCCACTTT | CASSPNPGSYNSPLHF
- | TRBJ2-7 | - | TRBV27 | TGTGCCAGCAGTCCAGCCCCCGGGGCCCCCTCCTACGAGCAGTACTTC | CASSPAPGAPSYEQYF
- | TRBJ1-2 | - | TRBV27 | TGTGCCAGCAGTTTAATCAGGGGAAGTGGCTACACCTTC | CASSLIRGSGYTF
once | TRBJ2-7 | - | TRBV28 | TGTGCCAGCAGTTTATCAGACAGGCTCTACGAGCAGTACTTC | CASSLSDRLYEQYF
- | TRBJ2-7 | TRBD2 | TRBV7-9 | TGTGCCAGCAGCTTGAGGGCCAGCGGGATATCCTACGAGCAGTACTTC | CASSLRASGISYEQYF
- | TRBJ1-1 | - | TRBV19 | TGTGCCAGTAGTACCCCACCGGGAGGGCTGAACACTGAAGCTTTCTTT | CASSTPPGGLNTEAFF
- | TRBJ2-2 | - | TRBV27 | TGTGCCAGCAAACCCCAGAACACCGGGGAGCTGTTTTTT | CASKPQNTGELFF
- | TRBJ1-2 | TRBD1 | TRBV6-6 | TGTGCCAGCAGTTACCCGACAGGGCCTAACTATGGCTACACCTTC | CASSYPTGPNYGYTF
- | TRBJ1-1 | - | TRBV6-5 | TGTGCCAGCAGTTACTCTAGGGGAGGTGAAGCTTTCTTT | CASSYSRGGEAFF
medium-sized | TRBJ1-1 | - | TRBV5-1 | TGCGCCAGCAGCTTGAATACGGGGTCGAACACTGAAGCTTTCTTT | CASSLNTGSNTEAFF